The 22 T cell receptor beta chains below all came from one sample that was sequenced in a study of T cell changes during pregnancy in multiple sclerosis. Clones were read by immunoSEQ multiplex PCR, and TCRdb kept only the in-frame ones, dropping some. Of 29,000 or so clones in the sample, about nine tenths were seen once. The specimen was CD8+ T cells from peripheral blood mononuclear cells, collected in the second trimester of pregnancy. Source of these receptors: a female donor with multiple sclerosis, enrolled in a pregnancy study.

The chain has TRBV6-1 and TRBJ2-2; 9 bases fit TRBD2. J lost 8 bases, V lost 1 base, and 5 bases had no gene match. The CDR3 extends over 15 amino acids. CDR1 and CDR2 from the germline V gene are MNHNS and SASEGT. As DNA, the CDR3 is TGTGCCAGCAGTGAAGTGGCGGGGGGGCCGGGGGAGCTGTTTTTT. Its protein product is CASSEVAGGPGELFF.

The V gene is TRBV7-3, the J gene TRBJ2-7; D perhaps matches TRBD2 (6 bases). Germline-derived CDR1 and CDR2 are SGHTA and FQGTGA. Trimming removed 2 bases at V and 1 base at J, with 18 bases between. The CDR3 totals 17 residues. The CDR3 region has the DNA TGTGCCAGCAGCTTATCCCCTAGGGGCGGGGAGTCCTACGAGCAGTACTTC. It yields the protein CASSLSPRGGESYEQYF.

V gene TRBV15 combines with J gene TRBJ2-1; D is unclear. This CDR3 region has 14 residues. Germline assignment: CDR1 LNHNV and CDR2 YYDKDF (reference sequence). V was pared by 3 bases and J by 0 bases, with 6 bases between. The CDR3 reads CATSSSSSYNEQFF. CDR3 nucleotide sequence: TGTGCCACCAGCAGCTCGAGCTCCTACAATGAGCAGTTCTTC.

The CDR3 DNA reads TGTGCCACCCGCATGGAGGGTCAGCCCCAGCATTTT. Amino acid sequence: CATRMEGQPQHF. The rearrangement uses TRBV10-3 and TRBJ1-5; D gene ambiguous. V was shortened by 10 bases and J by 6 bases, with 13 bases between the two germline ends. CDR1 is ENHRY and CDR2 is SYGVKD in the germline V gene. This CDR3 has 12 amino acids.

V gene TRBV11-2 combines with J gene TRBJ1-4; D is undetermined. Germline V gene lookup returns CDR1 SGHAT and CDR2 FQNNGV. Deletions cut 5 bases from V and 8 bases from J, with 15 bases between. This CDR3 is 14 amino acids long. CDR3 nucleotides: TGTGCCAGCAGCCTCGGGATTATGGAGGAAAAACTGTTTTTT. It is translated as CASSLGIMEEKLFF.

The chain joins TRBV5-4 to TRBJ2-7; a possible D gene is TRBD1 (5 bases). The CDR3 is 14 residues long. Germline CDR1 is SGHNT and CDR2 is YYREEE (reference sequence). Trimming cost V 2 bases and J 1 base, with 10 bases left between them. In DNA form, the CDR3 reads TGTGCCAGCAGCTTTGTAGGGGAATCCTACGAGCAGTACTTC. Its translation: CASSFVGESYEQYF.

The chain carries TRBV30 and TRBJ2-1, with 8 bases matching TRBD2. The CDR3 is 15 residues long. Germline V gene data show CDR1 as GTSNPN and CDR2 as SVGIG (reference sequence). The J segment lost 7 bases and the V segment lost 3 bases, leaving 11 bases of the junction unmatched. The CDR3 here is CAWRPSAGVWNEQFF. The CDR3 nucleotides read TGTGCCTGGAGACCCTCAGCGGGGGTGTGGAATGAGCAGTTCTTC.

The chain joins TRBV29-1 to TRBJ2-7; 9 bases line up with TRBD2. Unmatched junction bases numbered 6, after V lost 3 bases and J lost 3 bases. This CDR3 has 14 residues. The germline V gene encodes CDR1 SQVTM and CDR2 ANQGSEA. CDR3 sequence reads: CSVEGAGGNYEQYF. As DNA, the CDR3 is TGCAGCGTTGAGGGAGCGGGGGGAAACTACGAGCAGTACTTC.

V gene TRBV2 combines with J gene TRBJ2-2; 8 bases fit TRBD2. Germline V gene sequence: CDR1 SNHLY, CDR2 FYNNEI. The CDR3 length is 15 residues. Trimming took 7 bases from V and 1 from J; bases not matched to a gene: 5. In nucleotides, the CDR3 is TGTGCCAGCAATGGGCGGGAGGAGAACACCGGGGAGCTGTTTTTT. It yields the protein CASNGREENTGELFF.

The chain links TRBV19 to TRBJ2-3; D is unclear. In germline, CDR1 is LNHDA, CDR2 SQIVND (reference sequence). Trimming cost V 11 bases and J 4 bases, with 19 bases left between them. The CDR3 contains 14 residues. CDR3 residues: CAANPTGTADTQYF. Written as DNA, the CDR3 is TGTGCCGCGAACCCGACGGGTACGGCAGATACGCAGTATTTT. Supplemented by reference TRBV19 and TRBJ2-3, the full variable domain reads DGGITQSPKYLFRKEGQNVTLSCEQNLNHDAMYWYRQDPGQGLRLIYYSQIVNDFQKGDIAEGYSVSREKKESFPLTVTSAQKNPTAFYLCAANPTGTADTQYFGPGTRLTVL.

This clone was seen more than once but under ten times. The chain employs TRBV7-6 and TRBJ2-7, with 9 nucleotides matching TRBD1. The CDR3 totals 15 residues. V lost 3 bases, J lost 2 bases, and 5 bases stayed unmatched. Germline lookup yields CDR1 SGHVS and CDR2 FNYEAQ. DNA for the CDR3: TGTGCCAGCAGCTTGGGACAGGGCCCTACCTACGAGCAGTACTTC. Translated, it gives CASSLGQGPTYEQYF.

The chain couples TRBV14 to TRBJ2-7, with 11 bases matching TRBD1. The CDR3 loop spans 17 amino acids. Germline loops: CDR1 SGHDN, CDR2 FVKESK. The V gene end was trimmed by 1 base and the J gene end by 0 bases; junction bases not matched to a gene: 5. CDR3 coding DNA: TGTGCCAGCAGCCAAGTGGCTGGGACAGGGGGCTCCTACGAGCAGTACTTC. This sequence encodes CASSQVAGTGGSYEQYF.

This clone was detected only once. V usage is TRBV7-2 and J usage is TRBJ1-5; a possible D gene is TRBD1 (6 bases). Germline V gene sequence: CDR1 SGHTA, CDR2 FQGNSA. This CDR3 is built from 14 residues. V lost 5 bases and J 5 bases, leaving 13 bases between the germline ends. The CDR3 here is CASSITGTYQPQHF. CDR3 bases: TGTGCCAGCAGCATAACCGGGACATATCAGCCCCAGCATTTT.

The chain has TRBV27 and TRBJ2-7, with 8 nucleotides matching TRBD2. The CDR3 is 15 residues long. Trimming at V came to 2 bases and at J to 4 bases, leaving 7 bases not matched to a gene. CDR1 MNHEY and CDR2 SMNVEV come from the germline V gene (reference sequence). CDR3 residues: CASSLTGGPAYEQYF. The CDR3 nucleotides are TGTGCCAGCAGTTTAACGGGAGGGCCTGCGTACGAGCAGTACTTC.

The gene calls are TRBV7-9 and TRBJ2-1; 11 positions match TRBD2. The CDR3 length is 19 residues. Germline lookup yields CDR1 SEHNR and CDR2 FQNEAQ (reference sequence). V shed 0 bases, J shed 7 bases, and the junction held 14 bases outside the gene matches. CDR3 in DNA: TGTGCCAGCAGCTTAGCTCTGCCCGCTAGCGGGGGGACTGGGAATGAGCAGTTCTTC. Translation: CASSLALPASGGTGNEQFF.

The genes are TRBV6-5 and TRBJ1-1; D is ambiguous. V dropped 0 bases and J dropped 1 base, with 6 bases sitting between them. The germline gives CDR1 MNHEY, CDR2 SVGAGI. There are 14 residues in the CDR3. Here the CDR3 DNA reads TGTGCCAGCAGTTACTCGAACGGGAACACTGAAGCTTTCTTT. This translates into CASSYSNGNTEAFF.

The chain uses TRBV4-3 and TRBJ1-4, with TRBD1 matching 7 bases. With 2 bases clipped from V and 5 bases from J, the junction kept 5 bases outside the gene matches. Germline-derived CDR1 and CDR2 are LGHNA and YSLEER. The CDR3 runs to 15 residues. CDR3 protein: CASSQLGQMNEKLFF. CDR3 bases: TGCGCCAGCAGCCAACTGGGACAGATGAATGAAAAACTGTTTTTT.

V gene TRBV7-8 combines with J gene TRBJ2-1, with 9 positions matching TRBD2. This CDR3 is 16 amino acids long. The trim removed 4 bases at V and 0 bases at J, leaving 4 bases unmatched. The V gene's germline CDR1 is SGHVS and CDR2 FQNEAQ. The CDR3 DNA is TGTGCCAGCAGCTCAATAGCGGGAGACTCCTACAATGAGCAGTTCTTC. It is translated as CASSSIAGDSYNEQFF.

The chain combines TRBV4-1 with TRBJ1-1, with TRBD1 identical over 10 bases. Germline V gene sequence: CDR1 MGHRA, CDR2 YSYEKL. This CDR3 is built from 15 residues. V lost 5 bases to trimming and J lost 1 base; unmatched junction nucleotides: 4. CDR3 sequence: CASSYGQGENTEAFF. Here the CDR3 DNA reads TGCGCCAGCAGCTACGGACAGGGGGAGAACACTGAAGCTTTCTTT.

This rearrangement joins TRBV21-1 to TRBJ2-4; the D call in the table, TRBD2, was not verified against the DNA. TRBV21-1 counts as a pseudogene. This CDR3 spans 17 amino acids. This chain's CDR3 is CASSKIMGRGAWDIQYF. In nucleotides, the CDR3 is TGTGCCAGCAGCAAAATCATGGGTCGGGGGGCGTGGGACATTCAGTACTTC.

The chain joins TRBV4-2 to TRBJ1-4, with TRBD1 matching 8 bases. The CDR3 sequence is 19 residues long. J gave up 0 bases and V 2 bases, and 11 bases lay outside the gene matches. Germline assignment: CDR1 LGHNA and CDR2 YNFKEQ. The DNA for the CDR3 is TGTGCCAGCAGCCAACCTACCGGGACAGGACCGACAACTAATGAAAAACTGTTTTTT. Residues: CASSQPTGTGPTTNEKLFF.

This chain joins TRBV19 and TRBJ2-7, with D possibly TRBD1 on 5 matching bases. The V end lost 6 bases, the J end lost 2 bases, and 11 bases lay between the germline ends. In germline, CDR1 is LNHDA, CDR2 SQIVND (reference sequence). The CDR3 consists of 13 residues. In DNA, the CDR3 is TGTGCCAGTAGCAGACAGTCCACCTACGAGCAGTACTTC. Translation: CASSRQSTYEQYF.